The rows below give T cell receptor beta chains drawn from one sample of a study of CD8 T cells in ankylosing spondylitis. TCRdb passed the 5' RACE reads through MiXCR, listing each CDR3 protein once. The data show roughly 490,000 distinct CDR3 sequences, roughly 5.3% seen once. The specimen sequenced was blood, either unsorted or a sorted T cell fraction (not recorded which). The origin of the receptors is a male donor with ankylosing spondylitis. The CDR3 runs from the conserved cysteine through the conserved F or W.

j_call | v_call | cdr3_aa
TRBJ2-4 | TRBV7-8 | CASSPPWGSIFKNIQYF
TRBJ2-1 | TRBV7-8 | CASSLMEVTANEQFF
TRBJ2-1 | TRBV20-1 | CSARDLGEVYNEQFF
TRBJ1-2 | TRBV9 | CASSVGQGVGYTF
TRBJ1-1 | TRBV20-1 | CSAFNLVQVNTEAFF
TRBJ2-6 | TRBV2 | CASSDPRVTSGANVLTF
TRBJ2-5 | TRBV20-1 | CSARDWRLAGIETQYF
TRBJ1-2 | TRBV28 | CASSPDRVTYYGYTF
TRBJ2-3 | TRBV4-2 | CASSQDWFGTSTDTQYF
TRBJ2-7 | TRBV14 | CASSQSAGNSYEQYF
TRBJ2-1 | TRBV7-8 | CASSFISGEQFF
TRBJ2-3 | TRBV5-1 | CASSLWGEDTQYF
TRBJ2-7 | TRBV6-1 | CASSEGGDLPYEQYF